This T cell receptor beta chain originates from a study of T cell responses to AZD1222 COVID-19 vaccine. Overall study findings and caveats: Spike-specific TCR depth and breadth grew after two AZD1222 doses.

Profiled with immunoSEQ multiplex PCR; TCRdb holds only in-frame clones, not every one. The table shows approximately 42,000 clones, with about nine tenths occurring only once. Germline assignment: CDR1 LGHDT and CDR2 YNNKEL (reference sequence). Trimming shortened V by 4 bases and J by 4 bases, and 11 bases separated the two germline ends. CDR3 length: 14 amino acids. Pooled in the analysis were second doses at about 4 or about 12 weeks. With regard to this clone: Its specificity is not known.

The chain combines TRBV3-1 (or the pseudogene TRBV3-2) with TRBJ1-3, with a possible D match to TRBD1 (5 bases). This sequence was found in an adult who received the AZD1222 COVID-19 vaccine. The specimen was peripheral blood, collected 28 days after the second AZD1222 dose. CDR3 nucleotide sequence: TGTGCCAGCAGCCTCGGGGGGACCGGAAACACCATATATTTT. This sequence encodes CASSLGGTGNTIYF.